The present TCR beta chain was sequenced within a study of blood T cell repertoires in COVID-19. Looking at the study overall: COVID-19 samples collected from the United States, Italy and Spain covered acute and convalescent phases. From T cells, B-cell-depleted T cells, or PBMCs came the material, which was cDNA or gDNA.

Trimming took off 0 bases at V and 3 bases at J, with 18 bases between the two ends. This CDR3 spans 17 amino acids. Looked up from germline, CDR1 is SGHTS and CDR2 is YDEGEE. Authors' methods: Amplification of reference gene primers provided the estimated nucleated cell counts. TCRdb's copy holds only in-frame clones and misses some; the assay was immunoSEQ multiplex PCR. V, J and clone size are those of that table, while D and trimming were read from the DNA. The data hold around 130,000 clones, with approximately 90% observed a single time. Material for sequencing was peripheral blood. The rearrangement links TRBV5-8 to TRBJ2-5, with D possibly matching TRBD1 (6 bases). The TCR originated in a man over 45 with active or convalescent COVID-19. As DNA, the CDR3 is TGTGCCAGCAGCTTGGGGGTGGGGGCCGGGAAGGAAGAGACCCAGTACTTC. This translates into CASSLGVGAGKEETQYF.